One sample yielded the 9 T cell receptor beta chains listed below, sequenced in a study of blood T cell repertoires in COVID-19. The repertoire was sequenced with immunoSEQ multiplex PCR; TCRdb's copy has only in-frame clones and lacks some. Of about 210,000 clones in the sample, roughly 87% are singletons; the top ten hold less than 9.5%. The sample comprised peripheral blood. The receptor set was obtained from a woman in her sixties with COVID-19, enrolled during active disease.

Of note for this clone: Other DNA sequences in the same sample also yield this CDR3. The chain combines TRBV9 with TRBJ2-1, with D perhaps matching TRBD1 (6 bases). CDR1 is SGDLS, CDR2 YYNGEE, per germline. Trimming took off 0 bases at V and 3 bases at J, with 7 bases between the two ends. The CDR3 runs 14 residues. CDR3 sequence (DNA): TGTGCCAGCAGCGTAGGAGGGGGCTACAATGAGCAGTTCTTC. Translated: CASSVGGGYNEQFF.

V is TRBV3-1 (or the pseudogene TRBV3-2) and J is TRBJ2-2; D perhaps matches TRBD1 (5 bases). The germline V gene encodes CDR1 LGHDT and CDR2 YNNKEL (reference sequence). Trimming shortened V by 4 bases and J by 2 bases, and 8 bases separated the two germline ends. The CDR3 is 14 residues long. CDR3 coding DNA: TGTGCCAGCAGCCCTTGGGGCAACACCGGGGAGCTGTTTTTT. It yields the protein CASSPWGNTGELFF.

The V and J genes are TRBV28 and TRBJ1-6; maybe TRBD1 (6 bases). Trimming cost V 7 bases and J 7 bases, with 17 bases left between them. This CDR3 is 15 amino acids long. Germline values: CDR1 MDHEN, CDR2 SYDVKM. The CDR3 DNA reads TGTGCCAGCACCCTAGGGGGTAATAGGAATTCACCCCTCCACTTT. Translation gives CASTLGGNRNSPLHF.

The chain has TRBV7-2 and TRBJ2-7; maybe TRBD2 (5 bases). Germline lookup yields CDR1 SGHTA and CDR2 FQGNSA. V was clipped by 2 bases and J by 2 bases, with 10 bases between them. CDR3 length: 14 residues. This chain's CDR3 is CASSLTTTTYEQYF. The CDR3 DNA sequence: TGTGCCAGCAGCTTAACAACGACTACCTACGAGCAGTACTTC.

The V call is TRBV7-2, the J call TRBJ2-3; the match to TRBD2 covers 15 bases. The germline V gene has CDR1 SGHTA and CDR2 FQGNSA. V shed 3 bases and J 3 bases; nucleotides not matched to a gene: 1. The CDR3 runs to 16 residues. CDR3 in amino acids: CASSLGLAGGTDTQYF. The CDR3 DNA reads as TGTGCCAGCAGCTTGGGACTAGCGGGAGGAACAGATACGCAGTATTTT. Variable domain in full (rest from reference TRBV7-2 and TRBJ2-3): GAGVSQSPSNKVTEKGKDVELRCDPISGHTALYWYRQSLGQGLEFLIYFQGNSAPDKSGLPSDRFSAERTGGSVSTLTIQRTQQEDSAVYLCASSLGLAGGTDTQYFGPGTRLTVL.

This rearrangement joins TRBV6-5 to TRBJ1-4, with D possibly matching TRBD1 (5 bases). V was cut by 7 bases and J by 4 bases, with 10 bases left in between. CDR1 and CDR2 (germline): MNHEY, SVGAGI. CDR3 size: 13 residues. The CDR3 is CASTPGHNEKLFF. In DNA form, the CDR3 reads TGTGCCAGCACCCCAGGGCATAATGAAAAACTGTTTTTT.

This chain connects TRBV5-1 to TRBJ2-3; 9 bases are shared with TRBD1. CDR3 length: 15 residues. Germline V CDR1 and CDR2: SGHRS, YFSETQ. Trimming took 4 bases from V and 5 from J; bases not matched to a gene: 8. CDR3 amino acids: CASSLGQGPGDTQYF. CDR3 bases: TGCGCCAGCAGCCTCGGACAGGGGCCGGGAGATACGCAGTATTTT.

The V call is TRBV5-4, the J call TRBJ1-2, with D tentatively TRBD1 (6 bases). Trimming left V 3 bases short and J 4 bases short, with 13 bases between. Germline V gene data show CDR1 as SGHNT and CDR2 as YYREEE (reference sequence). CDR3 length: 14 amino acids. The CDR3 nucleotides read TGTGCCAGCAGCTGGGGCAGGGGAATCTATGGCTACACCTTC. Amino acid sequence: CASSWGRGIYGYTF.

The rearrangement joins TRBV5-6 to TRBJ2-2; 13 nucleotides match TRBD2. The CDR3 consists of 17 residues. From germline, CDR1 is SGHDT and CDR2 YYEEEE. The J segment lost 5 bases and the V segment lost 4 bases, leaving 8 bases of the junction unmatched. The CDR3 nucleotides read TGTGCCAGCAGCGGCGGACTAGCGGGAGTAAATACCGGGGAGCTGTTTTTT. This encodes CASSGGLAGVNTGELFF.